This TCR beta chain was sequenced for a study of T-cell reconstitution after alpha-beta-depleted transplantation in children. Findings of the study overall: At one year after transplant, newly produced T cells mostly accounted for T-cell counts and diversity. By about two months after transplant, alpha-beta T cells reportedly arose from several hundred graft clones that had expanded. Recipient T cells and thymic progenitors that survived were the source of the high TCRbeta diversity seen at day 60 in some patients.

From germline, CDR1 is SNHLY and CDR2 FYNNEI. The CDR3 spans 15 residues. J gave up 4 bases and V 4 bases, and 7 bases lay outside the gene matches. Unique molecular identifiers were incorporated during preparation of the TCRbeta library. Each CDR3 protein is one row after TCRdb ran MiXCR on the PCR reads. The table includes roughly 570,000 distinct CDR3 sequences, roughly 27% detected once. This clonotype has more than one count but fewer than ten. The antigen remains unidentified. Sequenced material: PBMCs, taken before TCRalphabeta/CD19-depleted stem cell transplant. The sequence was obtained from a boy younger than two with Wiskott-Aldrich syndrome, due to receive a stem cell transplant. This chain links TRBV2 with TRBJ2-1; 7 bases agree with TRBD2. The CDR3 DNA sequence: TGTGCCAGCAGTGGTTGGCTAGCGGTATACAATGAGCAGTTCTTC. Translating gives CASSGWLAVYNEQFF.